Listed below are T cell receptor beta chains from one sample, sequenced in a study of blood T cell repertoires in COVID-19. Profiling relied on immunoSEQ multiplex PCR, and the TCRdb table lists in-frame clones only, not all of them. The table includes 380,000 or so clones, over 75% detected once. The sample consisted of PBMCs or T cells enriched from blood (not recorded which). These receptors came from a man aged 25 to 40 who had recovered from COVID-19. Each CDR3 is given with its conserved first and last residue. Each record gives: clone size, D gene, V gene, J gene, CDR3 DNA, CDR3 protein. The D gene is left open where the match is weak. Clone size is given for some rows only: seen once, a few or many times, or a class if the clone is expanded.

clone size: -; D gene: TRBD1; V gene: TRBV27; J gene: TRBJ2-6; CDR3 DNA: TGTGCCAGCCGGGCCGGGACAGGCGTCTCTGGGGCCAACGTCCTGACTTTC; CDR3 protein: CASRAGTGVSGANVLTF
clone size: -; D gene: -; V gene: TRBV30; J gene: TRBJ1-2; CDR3 DNA: TGTGCCTGGAGACGGACTTCCGCCCGGGGCTACACCTTC; CDR3 protein: CAWRRTSARGYTF
clone size: -; D gene: TRBD2; V gene: TRBV3-1/TRBV3-2; J gene: TRBJ2-1; CDR3 DNA: TGTGCCAGCAGCCAACTAGCGGGGGGATACAATGAGCAGTTCTTC; CDR3 protein: CASSQLAGGYNEQFF
clone size: few; D gene: -; V gene: TRBV27; J gene: TRBJ2-7; CDR3 DNA: TGTGCCAGCAGTTCGTGGACAAGACATTACGAGCAGTACTTC; CDR3 protein: CASSSWTRHYEQYF
clone size: few; D gene: -; V gene: TRBV5-6; J gene: TRBJ2-7; CDR3 DNA: TGTGCCAGCAGCTTGGGCAGGGTCCACGAGCAGTACTTC; CDR3 protein: CASSLGRVHEQYF
clone size: few; D gene: -; V gene: TRBV12-3/TRBV12-4; J gene: TRBJ1-1; CDR3 DNA: TGTGCCAGCAGCGGGACATTGAACACTGAAGCTTTCTTT; CDR3 protein: CASSGTLNTEAFF
clone size: -; D gene: -; V gene: TRBV7-9; J gene: TRBJ1-1; CDR3 DNA: TGTGCCAGCAGCTTATCAGGGCTGGCTGAAGCTTTCTTT; CDR3 protein: CASSLSGLAEAFF
clone size: once; D gene: -; V gene: TRBV6-1; J gene: TRBJ2-2; CDR3 DNA: TGTGCCAGCAGTGACAGGGGAACCGGGGAGCTGTTTTTT; CDR3 protein: CASSDRGTGELFF
clone size: -; D gene: -; V gene: TRBV7-9; J gene: TRBJ2-5; CDR3 DNA: TGTGCCAGCAGCTTAGGGTGGACTCAAGACCAAGAGACCCAGTACTTC; CDR3 protein: CASSLGWTQDQETQYF
clone size: -; D gene: TRBD2; V gene: TRBV5-1; J gene: TRBJ2-7; CDR3 DNA: TGCGCCAGCAGCCGAATGATCGGGGGGGACTACGAGCAGTACTTC; CDR3 protein: CASSRMIGGDYEQYF
clone size: few; D gene: TRBD1; V gene: TRBV5-1; J gene: TRBJ2-7; CDR3 DNA: TGCGCCAGCAGACAGGGGCCCACGAGCTCCTACGAGCAGTACTTC; CDR3 protein: CASRQGPTSSYEQYF
clone size: -; D gene: TRBD1; V gene: TRBV6-1; J gene: TRBJ1-3; CDR3 DNA: TGTGCCAGCAGTGAAATCCCCGGGACAGCAAGAAACACCATATATTTT; CDR3 protein: CASSEIPGTARNTIYF
clone size: -; D gene: -; V gene: TRBV5-1; J gene: TRBJ1-1; CDR3 DNA: TGCGCCAGCAGCCAGTCCAGGGGATGGAACACTGAAGCTTTCTTT; CDR3 protein: CASSQSRGWNTEAFF
clone size: -; D gene: TRBD1; V gene: TRBV3-1/TRBV3-2; J gene: TRBJ2-3; CDR3 DNA: TGTGCCAGCAGCCAAAGACAGGGGGCCACAGATACGCAGTATTTT; CDR3 protein: CASSQRQGATDTQYF
clone size: -; D gene: TRBD1; V gene: TRBV7-9; J gene: TRBJ1-2; CDR3 DNA: TGTGCCAGCAGCCGGGGACAGTCTGGAGGCTACACCTTC; CDR3 protein: CASSRGQSGGYTF
clone size: -; D gene: -; V gene: TRBV6-1; J gene: TRBJ2-1; CDR3 DNA: TGTGCCAGCAGTGAACCAGTTACGATCCAGTTCTTC; CDR3 protein: CASSEPVTIQFF
clone size: -; D gene: -; V gene: TRBV19; J gene: TRBJ1-6; CDR3 DNA: TGTGCCAGTAGTGTCGGTTCGCTGGCGGGGAGGATTTCACCCCTCCACTTT; CDR3 protein: CASSVGSLAGRISPLHF
clone size: -; D gene: TRBD1; V gene: TRBV5-1; J gene: TRBJ2-5; CDR3 DNA: TGCGCCAGCAGCTTGGCCCGGGACAGAAAACAAGAGACCCAGTACTTC; CDR3 protein: CASSLARDRKQETQYF
clone size: -; D gene: TRBD1; V gene: TRBV7-8; J gene: TRBJ1-5; CDR3 DNA: TGTGCCAGCAGCAGGGACAGTGGGGGTCAGCCCCAGCATTTT; CDR3 protein: CASSRDSGGQPQHF
clone size: -; D gene: TRBD1; V gene: TRBV19; J gene: TRBJ1-6; CDR3 DNA: TGTGCCAGTAGTCCCCAGGGACAGGGGTCTTCACCCCTCCACTTT; CDR3 protein: CASSPQGQGSSPLHF
clone size: -; D gene: -; V gene: TRBV27; J gene: TRBJ1-2; CDR3 DNA: TGTGCCAGCAGACGCAGGGTGGAAAATGGCTACACCTTC; CDR3 protein: CASRRRVENGYTF
clone size: -; D gene: TRBD1; V gene: TRBV19; J gene: TRBJ1-5; CDR3 DNA: TGTGCCAGTAGCGGACAGGTGGGCAATCAGCCCCAGCATTTT; CDR3 protein: CASSGQVGNQPQHF
clone size: -; D gene: TRBD1; V gene: TRBV6-1; J gene: TRBJ2-7; CDR3 DNA: TGTGCCAGCAGGGAAGGAGGAGGACAGGGGGTCTCCTACGAGCAGTACTTC; CDR3 protein: CASREGGGQGVSYEQYF